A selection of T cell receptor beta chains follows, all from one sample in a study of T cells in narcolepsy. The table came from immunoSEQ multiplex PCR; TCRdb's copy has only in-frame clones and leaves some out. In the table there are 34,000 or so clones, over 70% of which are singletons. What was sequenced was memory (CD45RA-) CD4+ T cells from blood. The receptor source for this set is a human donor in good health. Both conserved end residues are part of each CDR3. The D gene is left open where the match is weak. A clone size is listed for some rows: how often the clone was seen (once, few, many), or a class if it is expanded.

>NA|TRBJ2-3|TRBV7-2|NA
TGTGCCAGCAGCTTGAGCACAGATACGCAGTATTTT
CASSLSTDTQYF
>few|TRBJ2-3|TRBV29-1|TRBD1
TGCAGCGTAGGGCCGGGACAGGGTTCGACAGATACGCAGTATTTT
CSVGPGQGSTDTQYF
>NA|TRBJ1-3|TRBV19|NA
TGTGCCAGTCAAATCCCCGCGTCTGGAAACACCATATATTTT
CASQIPASGNTIYF
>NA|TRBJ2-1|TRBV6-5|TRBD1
TGTGCCAGCAGACCTGACAGGGGCGAGCAGTTCTTC
CASRPDRGEQFF
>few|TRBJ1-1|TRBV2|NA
TGTGCCAGCTCACCCCGCACTGAAGCTTTCTTT
CASSPRTEAFF
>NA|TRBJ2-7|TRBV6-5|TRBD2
TGTGCCAGCAGGAGGGGGACTAGCTCCTACGAGCAGTACTTC
CASRRGTSSYEQYF
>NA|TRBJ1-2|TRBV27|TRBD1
TGTGCCAGCAGTTCGACAGGGGGCGCGAGGAATGGCTACACCTTC
CASSSTGGARNGYTF